The 20 T cell receptor beta chains given below trace back to one sample, sequenced in a study of long-term antiretroviral therapy in people with HIV (dated by TCRdb to 2022 to 2024). Sequencing of the TRB variable region was done with the immunoSEQ hsTCRB v3.0 assay at survey level resolution. TCRdb mirrors the immuneACCESS table, restricted to in-frame sequences. Some clones are absent from its copies; in checked studies, under half trace to an unresolved V gene, and the reason for the others is unknown. This sample lists about 24,000 clones; more than 65% were detected once. Less than 2.5% of the sample comes from the top ten. The specimen was unsorted PBMCs, collected 3 years after starting antiretroviral therapy. The receptors originated from a man over 45 with HIV.

The chain recombines TRBV6-6 with TRBJ1-1; D is ambiguous. The V end was cut by 6 bases, the J end by 2 bases, with 19 bases between. The CDR3 is 16 residues long. Germline lookup yields CDR1 MNHNY and CDR2 SVGAGI (reference sequence). The DNA of the CDR3 is TGTGCCAGCAGCCCCATTCTTGCGTCCCTAAACACTGAAGCTTTCTTT. This gives the protein CASSPILASLNTEAFF.

The J gene is TRBJ1-5, the V gene TRBV6-6; D may be TRBD1 (6 bases). Looked up from germline, CDR1 is MNHNY and CDR2 is SVGAGI (reference sequence). The V gene lost 7 bases and the J gene lost 7 bases, with 11 bases spanning the gap. The CDR3 runs 12 residues. The CDR3 protein is CASNRADQPQHF. DNA for the CDR3: TGTGCCAGCAACAGGGCCGACCAGCCCCAGCATTTT.

The V and J genes are TRBV5-1 and TRBJ2-3; TRBD2 matches 10 bases. With 7 bases clipped from V and 0 bases from J, the junction kept 5 bases outside the gene matches. This CDR3 comprises 15 residues. CDR1 is SGHRS and CDR2 is YFSETQ in the germline V gene. Here the CDR3 DNA reads TGCGCCAGCGCGGGACTAGCGTTCAGCACAGATACGCAGTATTTT. It codes for CASAGLAFSTDTQYF.

The V and J genes are TRBV7-9 and TRBJ2-4, with 10 bases fitting TRBD1. CDR1 is SEHNR and CDR2 is FQNEAQ in the germline V gene (reference sequence). The trim removed 5 bases at V and 0 bases at J, leaving 4 bases unmatched. This CDR3 has 16 amino acids. CDR3 sequence: CASSPGTGVAKNIQYF. DNA for the CDR3: TGTGCCAGCAGCCCTGGGACAGGGGTAGCCAAAAACATTCAGTACTTC.

This chain joins TRBV4-3 and TRBJ1-6; D is undetermined. The germline gives CDR1 LGHNA, CDR2 YSLEER. Between the trimmed V and J ends, which lost 0 bases and 12 bases, there was a span of 9 bases. This CDR3 spans 13 amino acids. The CDR3, as DNA: TGCGCCAGCAGCCAAGAAACTGGGTTACCCCTCCACTTT. It specifies CASSQETGLPLHF.

The CDR3 loop reads CASSLAGGSSNQPQHF. CDR3 in DNA: TGCGCCAGCAGCTTGGCAGGGGGGAGTAGCAATCAGCCCCAGCATTTT. The chain recombines TRBV5-1 with TRBJ1-5; TRBD1 matches at 7 bases. This CDR3 spans 16 amino acids. V shed 0 bases and J 0 bases; nucleotides not matched to a gene: 3. The germline CDR1 and CDR2 sequences are SGHRS and YFSETQ.

This clone was seen more than once but under ten times. This chain uses TRBV28 with TRBJ1-2; TRBD1 aligns across 7 bases. The CDR3 sequence is 13 residues long. The ends lost 5 bases at V and 3 bases at J; junction bases unmatched: 3. Germline CDR1 MDHEN, CDR2 SYDVKM. CDR3 in DNA: TGTGCCAGCAGTGGGGGACAGTACTATGGCTACACCTTC. As protein: CASSGGQYYGYTF.

The chain combines TRBV15 with TRBJ2-2, with 12 positions matching TRBD2. The germline V gene encodes CDR1 LNHNV and CDR2 YYDKDF (reference sequence). This CDR3 is built from 16 residues. V trimming: 3 bases; J trimming: 7 bases; junction bases outside the gene matches: 6. The CDR3 reads CATSSGLAGRSGELFF. The CDR3 nucleotides are TGTGCCACCAGCAGTGGACTAGCGGGACGGAGCGGGGAGCTGTTTTTT.

The CDR3 loop is CASSLIQETQYF. In DNA, the CDR3 is TGTGCCAGCAGTTTAATCCAAGAGACCCAGTACTTC. The rearrangement links TRBV28 to TRBJ2-5, with D unclear. V lost 2 bases and J lost 1, with 2 bases in between. CDR1 and CDR2 from the germline V gene are MDHEN and SYDVKM. This CDR3 spans 12 amino acids.

This rearrangement joins TRBV21-1 to TRBJ1-4. TRBV21-1 is assigned pseudogene status. CDR3 length: 15 amino acids. CDR3: CASSTQGSTNEKLFF. CDR3 in DNA: TGTGCCAGCAGCACCCAAGGATCAACTAATGAAAAACTGTTTTTT.

The J gene is TRBJ1-1, the V gene TRBV9; 9 bases fit TRBD1. The V and J ends lost 6 bases and 3 bases, in that order; junction bases with no gene match: 3. The germline CDR1 and CDR2 sequences are SGDLS and YYNGEE. The CDR3 length is 13 residues. The CDR3 here is CASNRQGDTEAFF. CDR3 sequence (DNA): TGTGCCAGCAACAGACAGGGGGACACTGAAGCTTTCTTT.

This clone was seen just once. This rearrangement joins TRBV7-2 to TRBJ2-7, with 7 bases matching TRBD1. CDR1 is SGHTA, CDR2 FQGNSA, per germline. The CDR3 is 15 amino acids. The trim removed 4 bases at V and 5 bases at J, leaving 11 bases unmatched. In nucleotides, the CDR3 is TGTGCCAGCAGCTCTGGACAGGTTCGACGCGACGAGCAGTACTTC. This sequence encodes CASSSGQVRRDEQYF.

The V and J genes are TRBV7-2 and TRBJ1-2; D perhaps matches TRBD1 (6 bases). CDR1 is SGHTA and CDR2 is FQGNSA in the germline V gene. V shed 4 bases and J shed 5 bases, with 11 bases lying between them. The CDR3 is made up of 13 amino acids. Here the CDR3 DNA reads TGTGCCAGCAGCTGGAAAGGGGGATATGGCTACACCTTC. It specifies CASSWKGGYGYTF.

This chain joins TRBV7-9 and TRBJ2-5; 8 bases line up with TRBD1. The CDR3 is 14 residues long. CDR1 is SEHNR, CDR2 FQNEAQ, per germline (reference sequence). V lost 4 bases to trimming and J lost 1 base; unmatched junction nucleotides: 2. The CDR3 here is CASSWTGRQETQYF. CDR3 DNA: TGTGCCAGCAGCTGGACAGGGCGCCAAGAGACCCAGTACTTC.

This chain joins TRBV7-9 and TRBJ2-1; 9 bases are a match to TRBD2. The V gene end was trimmed by 5 bases and the J gene end by 5 bases; junction bases not matched to a gene: 4. There are 14 residues in the CDR3. Germline V lookup: CDR1 SEHNR, CDR2 FQNEAQ (reference sequence). In nucleotides, the CDR3 is TGTGCCAGCAGCCAGGGACTAGCTGACAATGAGCAGTTCTTC. This codes for CASSQGLADNEQFF.

The chain has TRBV5-6 and TRBJ2-2, with D perhaps matching TRBD1 (6 bases). V was shortened by 1 base and J by 3 bases, with 16 bases between the two germline ends. The CDR3 is 17 residues long. Germline V CDR1 and CDR2: SGHDT, YYEEEE. This CDR3 reads CASSLIRYRADTGELFF. CDR3 DNA sequence: TGTGCCAGCAGCTTGATCCGCTACAGGGCGGACACCGGGGAGCTGTTTTTT.

The chain joins TRBV19 to TRBJ1-1; 8 nucleotides match TRBD1. The CDR3 has 13 residues. V lost 5 bases, J lost 3 bases, and 2 bases stayed unmatched. CDR1 and CDR2 from the germline V gene are LNHDA and SQIVND (reference sequence). CDR3: CASSQGAHTEAFF. DNA for the CDR3: TGTGCCAGTAGTCAGGGGGCGCACACTGAAGCTTTCTTT.

The J gene is TRBJ2-3, the V gene TRBV2, with 9 bases aligning to TRBD1. Germline V lookup: CDR1 SNHLY, CDR2 FYNNEI. J gave up 4 bases and V 6 bases, and 8 bases lay outside the gene matches. The CDR3 consists of 15 residues. The DNA for the CDR3 is TGTGCCAGCAGAGCGACAGGGGGGAGTGCAGATACGCAGTATTTT. This codes for CASRATGGSADTQYF.

The V and J genes are TRBV5-4 and TRBJ2-3; TRBD2 matches 7 bases. Germline CDR1 SGHNT, CDR2 YYREEE (reference sequence). This CDR3 has 19 residues. Trimming cost V 4 bases and J 0 bases; bases outside gene matches: 17. This CDR3 reads CASSPTTSRKTSSTDTQYF. The CDR3 region has the DNA TGTGCCAGCAGCCCCACGACTAGCCGCAAAACTTCTAGCACAGATACGCAGTATTTT.

The genes are TRBV11-2 and TRBJ2-2; tentatively, D is TRBD1 or TRBD2 (5 bases each). The CDR3 runs 16 residues. Germline lookup yields CDR1 SGHAT and CDR2 FQNNGV. Trimming cost V 3 bases and J 0 bases, with 11 bases left between them. The CDR3 reads CASSLWGSSNTGELFF. The CDR3 bases are TGTGCCAGCAGCTTGTGGGGGTCGTCGAACACCGGGGAGCTGTTTTTT.